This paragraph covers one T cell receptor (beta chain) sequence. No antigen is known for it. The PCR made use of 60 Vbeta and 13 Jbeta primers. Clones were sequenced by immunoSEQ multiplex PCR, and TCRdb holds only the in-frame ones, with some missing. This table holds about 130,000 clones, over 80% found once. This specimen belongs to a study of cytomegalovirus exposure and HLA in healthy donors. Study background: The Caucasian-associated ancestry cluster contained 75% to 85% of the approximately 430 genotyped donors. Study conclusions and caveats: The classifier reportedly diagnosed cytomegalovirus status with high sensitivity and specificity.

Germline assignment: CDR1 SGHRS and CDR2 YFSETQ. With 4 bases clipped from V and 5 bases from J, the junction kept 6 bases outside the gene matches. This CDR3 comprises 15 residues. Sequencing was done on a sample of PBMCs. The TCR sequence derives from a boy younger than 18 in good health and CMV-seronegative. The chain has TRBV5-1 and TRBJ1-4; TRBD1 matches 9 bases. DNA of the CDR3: TGCGCCAGCAGCGCTACAGGGGGCATCAATGAAAAACTGTTTTTT. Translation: CASSATGGINEKLFF.